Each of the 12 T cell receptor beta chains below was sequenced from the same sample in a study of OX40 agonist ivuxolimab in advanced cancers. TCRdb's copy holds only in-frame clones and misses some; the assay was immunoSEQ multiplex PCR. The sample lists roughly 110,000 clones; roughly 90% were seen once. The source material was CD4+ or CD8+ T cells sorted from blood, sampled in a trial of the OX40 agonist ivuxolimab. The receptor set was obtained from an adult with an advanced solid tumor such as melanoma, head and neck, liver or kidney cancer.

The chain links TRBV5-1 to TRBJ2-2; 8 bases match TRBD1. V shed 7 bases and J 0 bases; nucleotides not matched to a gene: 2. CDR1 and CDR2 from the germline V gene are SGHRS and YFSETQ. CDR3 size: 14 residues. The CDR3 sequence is CASETGANTGELFF. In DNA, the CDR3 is TGCGCCAGCGAGACAGGGGCGAACACCGGGGAGCTGTTTTTT.

CDR3 bases: TGTGCCATCAGTGAAGGGGGAGTTCCAGATACGCAGTATTTT. The encoded protein is CAISEGGVPDTQYF. The chain employs TRBV10-3 and TRBJ2-3; tentative D call: TRBD1 (6 bases). Between the trimmed V and J ends, which lost 3 bases and 4 bases, there was a span of 11 bases. CDR1 and CDR2 (germline): ENHRY, SYGVKD. This CDR3 contains 14 residues.

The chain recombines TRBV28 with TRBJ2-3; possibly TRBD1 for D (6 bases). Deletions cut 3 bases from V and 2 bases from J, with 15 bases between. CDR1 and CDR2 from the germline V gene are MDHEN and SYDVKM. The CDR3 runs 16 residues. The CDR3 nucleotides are TGTGCCAGCAGTTTGCCAGGGGTCGCTCTCACAGATACGCAGTATTTT. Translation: CASSLPGVALTDTQYF.

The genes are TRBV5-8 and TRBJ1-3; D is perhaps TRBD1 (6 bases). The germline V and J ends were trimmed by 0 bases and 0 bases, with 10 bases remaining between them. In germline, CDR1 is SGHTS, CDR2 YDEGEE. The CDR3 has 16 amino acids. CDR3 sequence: CASSLGQALSGNTIYF. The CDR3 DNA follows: TGTGCCAGCAGCTTGGGACAGGCGCTCTCTGGAAACACCATATATTTT. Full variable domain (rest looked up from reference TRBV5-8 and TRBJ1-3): EAGVTQSPTHLIKTRGQQATLRCSPISGHTSVYWYQQALGLGLQFLLWYDEGEERNRGNFPPRFSGRQFPNYSSELNVNALELEDSALYLCASSLGQALSGNTIYFGEGSWLTVV.

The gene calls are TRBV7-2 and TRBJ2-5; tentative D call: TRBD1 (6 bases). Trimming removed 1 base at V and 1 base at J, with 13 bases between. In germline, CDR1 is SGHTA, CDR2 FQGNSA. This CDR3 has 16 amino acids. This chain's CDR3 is CASSLDSGQIQETQYF. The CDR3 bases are TGTGCCAGCAGCTTAGATTCCGGACAGATCCAAGAGACCCAGTACTTC. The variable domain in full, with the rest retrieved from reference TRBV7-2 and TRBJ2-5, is GAGVSQSPSNKVTEKGKDVELRCDPISGHTALYWYRQSLGQGLEFLIYFQGNSAPDKSGLPSDRFSAERTGGSVSTLTIQRTQQEDSAVYLCASSLDSGQIQETQYFGPGTRLLVL.

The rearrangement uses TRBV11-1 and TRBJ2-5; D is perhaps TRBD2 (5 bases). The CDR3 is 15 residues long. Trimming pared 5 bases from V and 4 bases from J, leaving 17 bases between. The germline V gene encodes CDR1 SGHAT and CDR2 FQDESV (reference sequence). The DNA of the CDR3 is TGTGCCAGCAGCCGCACGGGATGGAAAGGAGAGACCCAGTACTTC. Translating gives CASSRTGWKGETQYF. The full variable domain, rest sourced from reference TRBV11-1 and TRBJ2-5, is EAEVAQSPRYKITEKSQAVAFWCDPISGHATLYWYRQILGQGPELLVQFQDESVVDDSQLPKDRFSAERLKGVDSTLKIQPAELGDSAMYLCASSRTGWKGETQYFGPGTRLLVL.

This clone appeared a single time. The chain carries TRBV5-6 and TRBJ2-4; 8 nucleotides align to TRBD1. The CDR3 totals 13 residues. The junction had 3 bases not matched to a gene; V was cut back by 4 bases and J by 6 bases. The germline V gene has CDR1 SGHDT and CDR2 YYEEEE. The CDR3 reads CASSPDRGNIQYF. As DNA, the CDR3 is TGTGCCAGCAGCCCAGACAGGGGAAACATTCAGTACTTC.

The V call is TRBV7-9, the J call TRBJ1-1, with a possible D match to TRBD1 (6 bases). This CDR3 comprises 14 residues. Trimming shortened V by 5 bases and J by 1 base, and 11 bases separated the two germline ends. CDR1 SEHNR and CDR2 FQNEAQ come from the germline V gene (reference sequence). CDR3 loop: CASSAWTENTEAFF. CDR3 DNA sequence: TGTGCCAGCAGCGCTTGGACAGAGAACACTGAAGCTTTCTTT.

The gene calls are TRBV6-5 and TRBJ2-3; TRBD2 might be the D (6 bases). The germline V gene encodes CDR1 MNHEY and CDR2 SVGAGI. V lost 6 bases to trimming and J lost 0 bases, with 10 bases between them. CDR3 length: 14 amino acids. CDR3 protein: CASSGTYSTDTQYF. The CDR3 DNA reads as TGTGCCAGCAGCGGGACTTATAGCACAGATACGCAGTATTTT.

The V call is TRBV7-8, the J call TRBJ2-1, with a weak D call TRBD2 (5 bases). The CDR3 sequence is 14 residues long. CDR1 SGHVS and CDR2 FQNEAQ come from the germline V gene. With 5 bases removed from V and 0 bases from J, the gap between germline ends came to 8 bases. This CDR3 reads CASSPAGSYNEQFF. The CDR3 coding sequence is TGTGCCAGCAGCCCCGCGGGCTCCTACAATGAGCAGTTCTTC.

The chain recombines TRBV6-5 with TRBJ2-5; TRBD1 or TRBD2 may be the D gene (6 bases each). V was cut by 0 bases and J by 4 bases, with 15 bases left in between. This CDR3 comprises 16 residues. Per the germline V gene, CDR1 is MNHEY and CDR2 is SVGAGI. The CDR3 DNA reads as TGTGCCAGCAGTTACTCGACCCTCGGGGGCGCAGAGACCCAGTACTTC. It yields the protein CASSYSTLGGAETQYF.

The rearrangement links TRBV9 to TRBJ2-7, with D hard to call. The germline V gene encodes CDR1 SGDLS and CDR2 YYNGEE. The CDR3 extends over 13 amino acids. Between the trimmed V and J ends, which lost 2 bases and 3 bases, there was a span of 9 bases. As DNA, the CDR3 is TGTGCCAGCAGCGTCTCCAGCTACTACGAGCAGTACTTC. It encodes CASSVSSYYEQYF.